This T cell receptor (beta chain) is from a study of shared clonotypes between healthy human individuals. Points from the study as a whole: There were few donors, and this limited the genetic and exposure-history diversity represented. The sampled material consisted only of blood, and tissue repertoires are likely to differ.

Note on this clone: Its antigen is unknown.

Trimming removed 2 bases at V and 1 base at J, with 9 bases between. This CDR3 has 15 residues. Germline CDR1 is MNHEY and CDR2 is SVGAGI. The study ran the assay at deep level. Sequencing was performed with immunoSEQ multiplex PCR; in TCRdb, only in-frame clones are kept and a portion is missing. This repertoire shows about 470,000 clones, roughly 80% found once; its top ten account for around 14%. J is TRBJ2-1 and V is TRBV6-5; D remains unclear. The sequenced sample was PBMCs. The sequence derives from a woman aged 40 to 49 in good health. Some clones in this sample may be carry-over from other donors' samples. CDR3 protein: CASSYLPGSYNEQFF. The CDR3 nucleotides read TGTGCCAGCAGTTACCTTCCCGGGTCCTACAATGAGCAGTTCTTC.